This paragraph reports one T cell receptor (beta chain). Its antigen is unknown. Here immunoSEQ multiplex PCR was the method, and the copy in TCRdb shows in-frame clones only, minus some. The sample lists fewer than 15,000 clones, approximately 70% occurring once. There are 14 residues in the CDR3. Germline CDR1 and CDR2: GTSNPN and SVGIG (reference sequence). V lost 0 bases to trimming and J lost 4 bases; unmatched junction nucleotides: 3. Both intraepithelial and lamina propria lymphocytes were released by processing graft tissue. This entry belongs to a study of graft-versus-host responses after intestinal transplantation. Background on the study: Multivisceral, liver-intestinal, or isolated intestinal transplants were performed in recipients. Anti-thymocyte globulin served as induction for all recipients, who then took tacrolimus and steroids for about three years. General observations from the study: With peak circulating GvH clone levels came an association with early post-transplant HvG declines. GvH clones were identified in recipient marrow, with some first appearing in ileum or blood.

This rearrangement joins TRBV30 to TRBJ1-5, with TRBD1 identical over 7 bases. The TCR sequence derives from a human patient who received an intestinal transplant, so some T cells may come from the graft donor. The material sequenced was ileum tissue, taken approximately 780 days after intestinal transplantation. This CDR3 is CAWSVWDSNQPQHF. Written as DNA, the CDR3 is TGTGCCTGGAGTGTATGGGACAGTAATCAGCCCCAGCATTTT.